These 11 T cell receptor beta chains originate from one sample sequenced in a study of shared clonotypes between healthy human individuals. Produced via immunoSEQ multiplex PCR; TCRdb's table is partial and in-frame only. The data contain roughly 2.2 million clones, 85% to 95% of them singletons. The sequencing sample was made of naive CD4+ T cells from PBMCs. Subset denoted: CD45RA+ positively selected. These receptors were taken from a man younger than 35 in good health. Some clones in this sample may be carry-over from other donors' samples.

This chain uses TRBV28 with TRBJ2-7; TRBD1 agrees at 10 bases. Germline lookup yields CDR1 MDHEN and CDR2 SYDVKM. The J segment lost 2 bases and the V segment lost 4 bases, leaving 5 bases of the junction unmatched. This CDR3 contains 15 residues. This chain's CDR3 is CASSSVGQGAYEQYF. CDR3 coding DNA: TGTGCCAGCAGTTCAGTCGGACAGGGGGCCTACGAGCAGTACTTC.

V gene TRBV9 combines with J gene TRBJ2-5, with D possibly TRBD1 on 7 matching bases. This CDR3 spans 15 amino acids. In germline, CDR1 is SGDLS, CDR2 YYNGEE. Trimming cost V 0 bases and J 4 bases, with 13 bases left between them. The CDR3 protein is CASSVGAGGGETQYF. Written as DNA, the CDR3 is TGTGCCAGCAGCGTAGGGGCAGGGGGAGGAGAGACCCAGTACTTC.

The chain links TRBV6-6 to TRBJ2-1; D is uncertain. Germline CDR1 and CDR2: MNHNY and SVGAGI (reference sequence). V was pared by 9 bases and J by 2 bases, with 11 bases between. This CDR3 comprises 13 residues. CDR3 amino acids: CASIEPTYNEQFF. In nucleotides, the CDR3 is TGTGCCAGTATCGAGCCAACCTACAATGAGCAGTTCTTC.

This chain's CDR3 is CASSQGAASYNEQFF. CDR3 nucleotides: TGTGCCAGCAGCCAAGGGGCGGCATCCTACAATGAGCAGTTCTTC. The J gene is TRBJ2-1, the V gene TRBV14, with unresolved D. Germline V gene data show CDR1 as SGHDN and CDR2 as FVKESK. The CDR3 contains 15 residues. V lost 1 base to trimming and J lost 1 base, with 8 bases between them.

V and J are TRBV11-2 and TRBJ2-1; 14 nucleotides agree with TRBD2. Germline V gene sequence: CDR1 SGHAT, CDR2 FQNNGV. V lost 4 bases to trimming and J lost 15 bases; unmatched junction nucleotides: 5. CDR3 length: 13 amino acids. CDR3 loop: CASSSGLAGDRFF. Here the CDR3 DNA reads TGTGCCAGCAGCTCGGGACTAGCGGGAGACCGGTTCTTC.

In DNA form, the CDR3 reads TGTGCCAGAAGCTACACAGGGATACCACGAAGAAATTCACCCCTCCACTTT. This encodes CARSYTGIPRRNSPLHF. The rearrangement joins TRBV5-3 to TRBJ1-6; a possible D gene is TRBD1 (6 bases). TRBV5-3 is an ORF, with its function uncertain. Trimming took 3 bases from V and 7 from J, leaving 20 bases between them. The CDR3 runs to 17 residues.

In nucleotides, the CDR3 is TGCGCCAGCAGTGAGTCCGGGGAATATGGCTACACCTTC. Its protein is CASSESGEYGYTF. The chain employs TRBV10-2 and TRBJ1-2; no clear D gene. Trimming removed 0 bases from V and 5 bases from J, with 7 bases in between. The CDR3 consists of 13 residues. The germline V gene has CDR1 WSHSY and CDR2 SAAADI.

CDR3 in DNA: TGTGCCAGCAGCAGGGGGGGGCACTCCTACGAGCAGTACTTC. As protein: CASSRGGHSYEQYF. The J gene is TRBJ2-7, the V gene TRBV27; possibly TRBD1 or TRBD2 for D (7 bases each). Germline V gives CDR1 MNHEY, CDR2 SMNVEV (reference sequence). The CDR3 runs 14 residues. V was cut by 6 bases and J by 0 bases, with 12 bases left in between.

This CDR3 reads CASSRSSDHEQFF. CDR3 nucleotides: TGTGCCAGCAGCCGGTCTAGCGACCATGAGCAGTTCTTC. The rearrangement links TRBV5-4 to TRBJ2-1; D may be TRBD2 (6 bases). This CDR3 has 13 residues. V lost 4 bases and J 8 bases, leaving 13 bases between the germline ends. The V gene's germline CDR1 is SGHNT and CDR2 YYREEE (reference sequence).

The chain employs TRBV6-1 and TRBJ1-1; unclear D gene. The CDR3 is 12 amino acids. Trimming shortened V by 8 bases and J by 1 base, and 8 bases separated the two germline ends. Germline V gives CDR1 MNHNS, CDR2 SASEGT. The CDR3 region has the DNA TGTGCCAGCGGACGAAGGAACACTGAAGCTTTCTTT. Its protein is CASGRRNTEAFF.

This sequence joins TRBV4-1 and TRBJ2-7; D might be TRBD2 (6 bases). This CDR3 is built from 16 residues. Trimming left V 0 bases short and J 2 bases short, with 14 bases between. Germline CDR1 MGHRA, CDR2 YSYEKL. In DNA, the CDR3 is TGCGCCAGCAGCCAAGATGGCGGGACCGATGCCTACGAGCAGTACTTC. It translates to CASSQDGGTDAYEQYF.